This TCR beta chain stems from a study of vaccination effects on CD4 cells after COVID-19. Following culture for around 9 days, CD4+ T cells were isolated. This individual contracted SARS-CoV-2 between March and December 2020, as verified by PCR. Two doses of either BNT162b2 or mRNA-1273 were given to each participant. On both days 3 and 7, half of the culture medium was replaced with IL-2 medium. The repertoire was sequenced with immunoSEQ multiplex PCR; TCRdb's copy has only in-frame clones and lacks some. Of roughly 30,000 clones in the sample, around 80% were seen once. Study-wide findings and caveats: Convalescent patients numbered few in the study; early post-infection timepoints were missing entirely. Infection- and vaccine-induced clones contracted markedly late after vaccination. The study found that post-vaccine spike-reactive clones in convalescents were mainly new vaccine-induced clones.

The sample holds a few counts of this clone. As yet, its antigen is unknown. The CDR3 totals 14 residues. V gave up 5 bases and J gave up 4 bases; unmatched junction bases: 5. Germline loops: CDR1 SEHNR, CDR2 FQNEAQ (reference sequence). The clonotype originates from a human donor who had a prior SARS-CoV-2 infection. The specimen comprised CD4+ T cells from PBMCs cultured without peptide, sampled after COVID-19 vaccination. J is TRBJ2-3 and V is TRBV7-9, with 8 bases aligning to TRBD1. The CDR3 DNA is TGTGCCAGCAGCCTGGGACAGGCTGCAGATACGCAGTATTTT. Translating it yields CASSLGQAADTQYF.